One sample yielded the 9 T cell receptor beta chains listed below, sequenced in a study of post-analysis software for immune sequencing data. Study-level findings and limits: Patients used about 5 TRBV segments, including TRBV5-6, TRBV5-1 and TRBV20-1, more often than controls.

No antigen has been assigned to these receptors. Unique molecular identifiers featured in each of the TCR beta cDNA libraries. TCRdb reprocessed the PCR reads via MiXCR and lists one record per CDR3 protein. The sample includes about 540,000 distinct CDR3 sequences, approximately 34% of them seen just once. The sequencing input was blood. The receptors originated from a girl aged 2-17 years with multiple sclerosis.

The rearrangement links TRBV5-1 to TRBJ2-7; D is possibly TRBD1 (7 bases). V dropped 7 bases and J dropped 5 bases, with 19 bases sitting between them. Germline-derived CDR1 and CDR2 are SGHRS and YFSETQ. CDR3 size: 14 residues. DNA for the CDR3: TGCGCCAGCCGGCCTTCAGGGGGGCCCAACGAGCAGTACTTC. Residues: CASRPSGGPNEQYF.

The J gene is TRBJ1-2, the V gene TRBV2, with a weak D call TRBD1 (6 bases). Per the germline V gene, CDR1 is SNHLY and CDR2 is FYNNEI. The CDR3 consists of 15 residues. V was cut by 2 bases and J by 0 bases, with 10 bases left in between. CDR3: CASSELQGPNYGYTF. The CDR3 DNA is TGTGCCAGCAGTGAATTGCAGGGGCCTAACTATGGCTACACCTTC. Supplemented by reference TRBV2 and TRBJ1-2, the full variable domain reads EPEVTQTPSHQVTQMGQEVILRCVPISNHLYFYWYRQILGQKVEFLVSFYNNEISEKSEIFDDQFSVERPDGSNFTLKIRSTKLEDSAMYFCASSELQGPNYGYTFGSGTRLTVV.

The V and J genes are TRBV9 and TRBJ2-7, with no clear D. The CDR3 is 13 residues long. The germline V gene has CDR1 SGDLS and CDR2 YYNGEE. With 3 bases removed from V and 7 bases from J, the gap between germline ends came to 14 bases. The CDR3 spells CASSAGPVREQYF. CDR3 nucleotide sequence: TGTGCCAGCAGCGCCGGCCCCGTGAGGGAGCAGTACTTC.

The V call is TRBV27, the J call TRBJ1-6, with D possibly being TRBD1 (5 bases). Between the trimmed V and J ends, which lost 10 bases and 2 bases, there was a span of 18 bases. Germline assignment: CDR1 MNHEY and CDR2 SMNVEV (reference sequence). The CDR3 has 16 residues. The CDR3 DNA sequence: TGTGCCACTCGATTTAGGGGCAGCCCCTATAATTCACCCCTCCACTTT. Residues: CATRFRGSPYNSPLHF.

The chain joins TRBV20-1 to TRBJ2-7; possible D gene TRBD2, 6 bases. Trimming took off 5 bases at V and 7 bases at J, with 18 bases between the two ends. This CDR3 region has 13 residues. Per the germline V gene, CDR1 is DFQATT and CDR2 is SNEGSKA (reference sequence). The CDR3 bases are TGCAGTGCTTCCGGGACTCTTTCTGGGGAGCAGTACTTC. Translation: CSASGTLSGEQYF.

This chain links TRBV5-6 with TRBJ1-2, with D possibly TRBD1 on 6 matching bases. From germline, CDR1 is SGHDT and CDR2 YYEEEE. The CDR3 length is 14 residues. Trimming took off 1 base at V and 8 bases at J, with 15 bases between the two ends. The CDR3 is CASSLSFRGRGYTF. CDR3 DNA sequence: TGTGCCAGCAGCTTGTCCTTCAGGGGCCGAGGCTACACCTTC.

The chain uses TRBV11-2 and TRBJ1-2; a possible D gene is TRBD1 (5 bases). The germline V gene has CDR1 SGHAT and CDR2 FQNNGV. The CDR3 consists of 15 residues. V was pared by 3 bases and J by 0 bases, with 11 bases between. The CDR3 is CASSFGEGANYGYTF. CDR3 nucleotide sequence: TGTGCCAGCAGCTTCGGTGAAGGGGCTAACTATGGCTACACCTTC.

The chain has TRBV12-3 or TRBV12-4 and TRBJ2-3; D is undetermined. Trimming took 7 bases from V and 3 from J, leaving 17 bases between them. This CDR3 region has 15 residues. CDR3 residues: CASIHGGARTDTQYF. Here the CDR3 DNA reads TGTGCCAGCATCCATGGCGGAGCAAGAACAGATACGCAGTATTTT.

The chain joins TRBV7-9 to TRBJ2-1, with D perhaps being TRBD1 or TRBD2 (6 bases each). Looked up from germline, CDR1 is SEHNR and CDR2 is FQNEAQ (reference sequence). Between the trimmed V and J ends, which lost 5 bases and 0 bases, there was a span of 17 bases. This CDR3 has 17 amino acids. The CDR3 region has the DNA TGTGCCAGCAGCGGACCGGGGGCCCAGAGCTCCTACAATGAGCAGTTCTTC. It codes for CASSGPGAQSSYNEQFF. The complete variable domain, with remaining parts taken from reference TRBV7-9 and TRBJ2-1, reads DTGVSQNPRHKITKRGQNVTFRCDPISEHNRLYWYRQTLGQGPEFLTYFQNEAQLEKSRLLSDRFSAERPKGSFSTLEIQRTEQGDSAMYLCASSGPGAQSSYNEQFFGPGTRLTVL.